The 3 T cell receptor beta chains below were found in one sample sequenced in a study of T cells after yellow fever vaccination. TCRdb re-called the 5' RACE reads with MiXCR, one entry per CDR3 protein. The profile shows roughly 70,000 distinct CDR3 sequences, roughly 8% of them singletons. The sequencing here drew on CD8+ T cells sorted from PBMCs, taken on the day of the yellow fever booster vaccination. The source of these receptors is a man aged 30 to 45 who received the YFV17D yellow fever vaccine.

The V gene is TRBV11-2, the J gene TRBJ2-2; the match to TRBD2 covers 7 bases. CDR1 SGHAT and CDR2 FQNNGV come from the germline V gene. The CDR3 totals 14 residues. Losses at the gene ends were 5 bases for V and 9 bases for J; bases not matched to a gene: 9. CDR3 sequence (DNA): TGTGCCAGCAGCCTAGCGGCTAGCAATCGGGAGCTGTTTTTT. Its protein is CASSLAASNRELFF. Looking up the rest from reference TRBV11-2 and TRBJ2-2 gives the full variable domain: EAGVAQSPRYKIIEKRQSVAFWCNPISGHATLYWYQQILGQGPKLLIQFQNNGVVDDSQLPKDRFSAERLKGVDSTLKIQPAKLEDSAVYLCASSLAASNRELFFGEGSRLTVL.

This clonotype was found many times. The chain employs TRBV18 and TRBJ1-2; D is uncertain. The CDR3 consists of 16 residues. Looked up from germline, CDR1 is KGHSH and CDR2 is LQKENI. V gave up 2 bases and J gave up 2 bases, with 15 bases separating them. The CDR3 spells CASSPGRDYGNYGYTF. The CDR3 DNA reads TGTGCCAGCTCACCAGGTCGGGATTACGGGAACTATGGCTACACCTTC. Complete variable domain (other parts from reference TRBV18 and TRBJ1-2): NAGVMQNPRHLVRRRGQEARLRCSPMKGHSHVYWYRQLPEEGLKFMVYLQKENIIDESGMPKERFSAEFPKEGPSILRIQQVVRGDSAAYFCASSPGRDYGNYGYTFGSGTRLTVV.

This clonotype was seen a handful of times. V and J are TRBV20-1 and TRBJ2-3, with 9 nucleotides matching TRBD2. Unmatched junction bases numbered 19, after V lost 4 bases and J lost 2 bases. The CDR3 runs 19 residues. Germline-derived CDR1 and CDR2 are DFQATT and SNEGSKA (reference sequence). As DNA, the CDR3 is TGCAGTGCTAACCAGTTATCTAGCGGGACGACCTGGATCACAGATACGCAGTATTTT. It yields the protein CSANQLSSGTTWITDTQYF.